The following is a TCR beta chain sequence with its context. Its antigen is not known. This sample stems from a study of STAT5B mutations in CD4+ large granular lymphocyte leukemia. Looking at the study overall: Among healthy donors, a particular HLA allele went with more CDR3 'QG' motifs. Whole-study findings and limits: Data were not HLA-matched across samples. About 25% of private leukemic clonotypes occurred rarely in other patients' non-leukemic repertoires.

Method: immunoSEQ multiplex PCR; TCRdb's copy keeps in-frame clones and lacks some. Of tens of thousands of clones listed, approximately 85% are singletons. CDR1 is WNHNN and CDR2 is SYGVQD in the germline V gene (reference sequence). The V end lost 3 bases, the J end lost 1 base, and 10 bases lay between the germline ends. This CDR3 is built from 15 residues. This receptor was identified in a human donor in good health. The chain links TRBV10-1 to TRBJ2-1; D is unresolved. The specimen was CD4+ T cells from blood buffy coats. The DNA for the CDR3 is TGCGCCAGCAGTGACTTAGGAGTATCCTACAATGAGCAGTTCTTC. Translation gives CASSDLGVSYNEQFF.